Each of the 22 T cell receptor beta chains below was sequenced from the same sample in a study of blood T cell repertoires in COVID-19. Sequencing was performed with immunoSEQ multiplex PCR; in TCRdb, only in-frame clones are kept and a portion is missing. In the table there are about 53,000 clones, approximately 90% of which are singletons. Sequencing was performed on peripheral blood. These TCRs come from a human donor in a cohort sampled during active COVID-19.

This clone was seen a single time. V is TRBV5-1 and J is TRBJ2-3; D ambiguous. The CDR3 runs 12 residues. The germline V gene encodes CDR1 SGHRS and CDR2 YFSETQ. Deletions cut 2 bases from V and 3 bases from J, with 4 bases between. CDR3 sequence (DNA): TGCGCCAGCAGCTTACTGACAGATACGCAGTATTTT. Translating it yields CASSLLTDTQYF. Looking up the rest from reference TRBV5-1 and TRBJ2-3 gives the full variable domain: KAGVTQTPRYLIKTRGQQVTLSCSPISGHRSVSWYQQTPGQGLQFLFEYFSETQRNKGNFPGRFSGRQFSNSRSEMNVSTLELGDSALYLCASSLLTDTQYFGPGTRLTVL.

The gene calls are TRBV2 and TRBJ1-1; 8 nucleotides match TRBD1. The CDR3 contains 14 residues. The J segment lost 1 base and the V segment lost 8 bases, leaving 6 bases of the junction unmatched. Germline V gene lookup returns CDR1 SNHLY and CDR2 FYNNEI. CDR3 bases: TGTGCCAGCCTGCGTCAGGGGGCGAACACTGAAGCTTTCTTT. Translated: CASLRQGANTEAFF. The complete variable domain, with remaining parts taken from reference TRBV2 and TRBJ1-1, reads EPEVTQTPSHQVTQMGQEVILRCVPISNHLYFYWYRQILGQKVEFLVSFYNNEISEKSEIFDDQFSVERPDGSNFTLKIRSTKLEDSAMYFCASLRQGANTEAFFGQGTRLTVV.

The chain carries TRBV3-1 (or the pseudogene TRBV3-2) and TRBJ2-1; D is possibly TRBD2 (6 bases). V gave up 4 bases and J gave up 6 bases, with 10 bases separating them. Germline lookup yields CDR1 LGHDT and CDR2 YNNKEL (reference sequence). This CDR3 contains 13 residues. CDR3: CASSPGSTNEQFF. The CDR3 nucleotides read TGTGCCAGCAGCCCCGGGAGCACCAATGAGCAGTTCTTC.

This chain links TRBV7-8 with TRBJ1-5; unclear D gene. The CDR3 has 17 residues. Per the germline V gene, CDR1 is SGHVS and CDR2 is FQNEAQ. V lost 2 bases and J lost 0, with 14 bases in between. CDR3 residues: CASSLLNAGVSNQPQHF. CDR3 coding DNA: TGTGCCAGCAGCTTATTAAACGCCGGAGTTAGCAATCAGCCCCAGCATTTT.

The CDR3 DNA reads as TGTGCCAGCTCACCGGGGACAGGGGGCTTCGAAGCTTTCTTT. Protein sequence: CASSPGTGGFEAFF. The chain joins TRBV18 to TRBJ1-1; 12 bases line up with TRBD1. CDR1 and CDR2 (germline): KGHSH, LQKENI. The CDR3 is 14 amino acids. V was clipped by 3 bases and J by 8 bases; unmatched bases: 4.

CDR3 DNA sequence: TGTGCCTGGAGTGGGGGCAACTATGGCTACACCTTC. The encoded protein is CAWSGGNYGYTF. The V call is TRBV30, the J call TRBJ1-2; D perhaps matches TRBD1 (5 bases). The germline V gene encodes CDR1 GTSNPN and CDR2 SVGIG (reference sequence). V was clipped by 1 base and J by 2 bases, with 5 bases between them. The CDR3 spans 12 residues.

This chain joins TRBV9 and TRBJ1-3; D call uncertain. Germline V gives CDR1 SGDLS, CDR2 YYNGEE. CDR3 length: 15 residues. Trimming stripped 1 base from V and 4 bases from J, with 12 bases between. The CDR3 nucleotides are TGTGCCAGCAGCGTAAATCCGGGAGAGGGAAACACCATATATTTT. It encodes CASSVNPGEGNTIYF.

The chain carries TRBV6-5 and TRBJ1-1; 8 bases agree with TRBD1. This CDR3 has 12 residues. CDR1 and CDR2 (germline): MNHEY, SVGAGI. V was clipped by 8 bases and J by 3 bases; unmatched bases: 2. CDR3 sequence (DNA): TGTGCCAGCGGACAGGGTGACACTGAAGCTTTCTTT. This translates into CASGQGDTEAFF.

The rearrangement joins TRBV28 to TRBJ1-2; D gene ambiguous. Germline V gene lookup returns CDR1 MDHEN and CDR2 SYDVKM. This CDR3 has 11 amino acids. Trimming shortened V by 6 bases and J by 8 bases, and 10 bases separated the two germline ends. The CDR3 DNA sequence: TGTGCCAGCAGCCAAAGAGGAGGCTACACCTTC. Amino acids: CASSQRGGYTF.

CDR3 sequence (DNA): TGTGCCAGCAGCTCCAGGAGGACGCCTAATGAAAAACTGTTTTTT. It yields the protein CASSSRRTPNEKLFF. This chain uses TRBV11-2 with TRBJ1-4; D call uncertain. The CDR3 spans 15 residues. Germline lookup yields CDR1 SGHAT and CDR2 FQNNGV. With 4 bases removed from V and 3 bases from J, the gap between germline ends came to 12 bases.

The rearrangement links TRBV28 to TRBJ1-2; D unresolved. The CDR3 has 11 residues. The germline V gene encodes CDR1 MDHEN and CDR2 SYDVKM. V was pared by 4 bases and J by 6 bases, with 6 bases between. In nucleotides, the CDR3 is TGTGCCAGCAGTTGGAGACATGGCTACACCTTC. It encodes CASSWRHGYTF.

The V gene is TRBV10-3, the J gene TRBJ1-6; tentatively, D is TRBD1 (5 bases). CDR1 ENHRY and CDR2 SYGVKD come from the germline V gene. The V end lost 7 bases, the J end lost 5 bases, and 9 bases lay between the germline ends. CDR3 length: 13 amino acids. CDR3 sequence: CAITQAHNSPLHF. The CDR3, as DNA: TGTGCCATCACACAGGCCCATAATTCACCCCTCCACTTT.

The rearrangement uses TRBV5-6 and TRBJ2-5; no firm D call. The CDR3 consists of 13 residues. Deletions cut 3 bases from V and 7 bases from J, with 13 bases between. Germline CDR1 and CDR2: SGHDT and YYEEEE. This CDR3 reads CASSSTPRGTQYF. The CDR3 DNA reads as TGTGCCAGCAGCTCTACTCCCCGCGGGACCCAGTACTTC.

CDR3 sequence: CASSKDRVKNIQYF. DNA for the CDR3: TGTGCCAGCAGTAAGGACAGGGTCAAAAACATTCAGTACTTC. The J gene is TRBJ2-4, the V gene TRBV6-5; 8 positions match TRBD1. The ends lost 5 bases at V and 3 bases at J; junction bases unmatched: 3. Germline V gene sequence: CDR1 MNHEY, CDR2 SVGAGI. The CDR3 contains 14 residues.

This chain connects TRBV9 to TRBJ2-3, with 11 bases that match TRBD2. V was clipped by 3 bases and J by 6 bases; unmatched bases: 12. The CDR3 consists of 17 residues. Germline CDR1 reads SGDLS; CDR2 reads YYNGEE. The CDR3 region has the DNA TGTGCCAGCAGCGGAACCGGGACTAGCGGTGTCAGGGATACGCAGTATTTT. It codes for CASSGTGTSGVRDTQYF.

The chain recombines TRBV25-1 with TRBJ1-4; D unresolved. The CDR3 extends over 12 amino acids. Germline CDR1 is MGHDK and CDR2 is SYGVNS. Trimming stripped 4 bases from V and 6 bases from J, with 6 bases between. The CDR3 nucleotides are TGTGCCAGCAGTGGTACTTATGAAAAACTGTTTTTT. Its translation: CASSGTYEKLFF. Based on the CDR3 plus reference TRBV25-1 and TRBJ1-4, the full variable domain is EADIYQTPRYLVIGTGKKITLECSQTMGHDKMYWYQQDPGMELHLIHYSYGVNSTEKGDLSSESTVSRIRTEHFPLTLESARPSHTSQYLCASSGTYEKLFFGSGTQLSVL.

The chain recombines TRBV7-8 with TRBJ1-6; tentatively, D is TRBD1 (5 bases). Trimming stripped 6 bases from V and 2 bases from J, with 14 bases between. Germline-derived CDR1 and CDR2 are SGHVS and FQNEAQ. This CDR3 has 16 residues. The CDR3 DNA sequence: TGTGCCAGCAGTCACCGGGGGAGGACCTATAATTCACCCCTCCACTTT. Its translation: CASSHRGRTYNSPLHF. Together with reference TRBV7-8 and TRBJ1-6, the CDR3 gives the full variable domain: GAGVSQSPRYKVAKRGQDVALRCDPISGHVSLFWYQQALGQGPEFLTYFQNEAQLDKSGLPSDRFFAERPEGSVSTLKIQRTQQEDSAVYLCASSHRGRTYNSPLHFGNGTRLTVT.

The rearrangement uses TRBV30 and TRBJ1-2, with D tentatively TRBD1 (5 bases). V dropped 2 bases and J dropped 2 bases, with 9 bases sitting between them. The CDR3 contains 13 residues. CDR1 is GTSNPN and CDR2 is SVGIG in the germline V gene (reference sequence). The DNA for the CDR3 is TGTGCCTGGAGTCGGGGGTTCAACTATGGCTACACCTTC. This encodes CAWSRGFNYGYTF. Based on the CDR3 plus reference TRBV30 and TRBJ1-2, the full variable domain is SQTIHQWPATLVQPVGSPLSLECTVEGTSNPNLYWYRQAAGRGLQLLFYSVGIGQISSEVPQNLSASRPQDRQFILSSKKLLLSDSGFYLCAWSRGFNYGYTFGSGTRLTVV.

The chain is built from TRBV5-1 and TRBJ2-5; D possibly corresponds to TRBD2 (7 bases). Germline V gives CDR1 SGHRS, CDR2 YFSETQ. The CDR3 consists of 14 residues. Trimming took 4 bases from V and 1 from J, leaving 11 bases between them. CDR3 region: CASSSRGAQETQYF. Written as DNA, the CDR3 is TGCGCCAGCAGCAGCCGGGGGGCCCAAGAGACCCAGTACTTC.

The V and J genes are TRBV19 and TRBJ1-2, with 11 bases that match TRBD1. The CDR3 runs to 11 residues. The germline gives CDR1 LNHDA, CDR2 SQIVND (reference sequence). The ends lost 10 bases at V and 7 bases at J; junction bases unmatched: 2. The CDR3 DNA sequence: TGTGCCATCGGGACAGGGGGTGGCTACACCTTC. Its translation is CAIGTGGGYTF.

The chain recombines TRBV13 with TRBJ2-5, with D maybe TRBD1 (5 bases). The CDR3 has 15 residues. The germline V and J ends were trimmed by 3 bases and 2 bases, with 13 bases remaining between them. In germline, CDR1 is PRHDT, CDR2 FYEKMQ (reference sequence). CDR3 region: CASSFSITGQETQYF. In DNA form, the CDR3 reads TGTGCCAGCAGCTTCTCAATTACAGGTCAAGAGACCCAGTACTTC. Combining the CDR3 with reference TRBV13 and TRBJ2-5 gives the whole variable domain AAGVIQSPRHLIKEKRETATLKCYPIPRHDTVYWYQQGPGQDPQFLISFYEKMQSDKGSIPDRFSAQQFSDYHSELNMSSLELGDSALYFCASSFSITGQETQYFGPGTRLLVL.

This clone was observed once. V usage is TRBV5-1 and J usage is TRBJ2-1; TRBD2 agrees at 10 bases. Germline V gene lookup returns CDR1 SGHRS and CDR2 YFSETQ. The junction had 4 bases not matched to a gene; V was cut back by 5 bases and J by 5 bases. The length of the CDR3 is 14 residues. CDR3 DNA sequence: TGCGCCAGCAGTCTAGCGGGAGTGAACAATGAGCAGTTCTTC. Encoded protein: CASSLAGVNNEQFF.